The 30 T cell receptor beta chains given below trace back to one sample, sequenced in a study of cytomegalovirus exposure and HLA in healthy donors. The PCR used 60 Vbeta and 13 Jbeta primers. Clones were read by immunoSEQ multiplex PCR, and TCRdb kept only the in-frame ones, dropping some. This table has around 130,000 clones, approximately 8.7% appearing once. The material sequenced was PBMCs. All receptors come from a man aged 40-49 years in good health and CMV-seronegative.

V gene TRBV2 combines with J gene TRBJ1-3; D call uncertain. The germline V gene has CDR1 SNHLY and CDR2 FYNNEI. The CDR3 has 20 residues. Trimming removed 2 bases at V and 0 bases at J, with 23 bases between. The CDR3 DNA is TGTGCCAGCAGTGAACGCAGCGGGTTAACGAGAGGGAACTCTGGAAACACCATATATTTT. This encodes CASSERSGLTRGNSGNTIYF.

This chain joins TRBV11-2 and TRBJ1-5; D is ambiguous. CDR1 and CDR2 (germline): SGHAT, FQNNGV. Between the trimmed V and J ends, which lost 5 bases and 3 bases, there was a span of 11 bases. The CDR3 runs to 14 residues. The CDR3 DNA follows: TGTGCCAGCAGCGGTCCGGGATTCAATCAGCCCCAGCATTTT. This translates into CASSGPGFNQPQHF.

This clone was detected only a few times. The CDR3 loop is CASRGPEGEKLFF. CDR3 DNA: TGTGCCAGCCGGGGCCCGGAGGGCGAAAAACTGTTTTTT. The chain combines TRBV19 with TRBJ1-4, with a possible D match to TRBD1 (5 bases). Trimming cost V 9 bases and J 8 bases, with 16 bases left between them. The CDR3 is 13 residues long. Germline assignment: CDR1 LNHDA and CDR2 SQIVND (reference sequence).

This clone came up a few times. The chain uses TRBV7-2 and TRBJ1-2; tentative D call: TRBD1 (5 bases). The V end was cut by 1 base, the J end by 3 bases, with 15 bases between. Germline CDR1 is SGHTA and CDR2 is FQGNSA. There are 16 residues in the CDR3. Here the CDR3 DNA reads TGTGCCAGCAGCTTAGAGGTCGGCAGGGTGGACTATGGCTACACCTTC. It encodes CASSLEVGRVDYGYTF.

This clone has more than one count but fewer than ten. The chain has TRBV4-3 and TRBJ2-3; the match to TRBD2 covers 8 bases. Germline trimming cut 0 bases from V and 8 bases from J; bases unmatched to any gene: 10. The CDR3 loop spans 16 amino acids. Looked up from germline, CDR1 is LGHNA and CDR2 is YSLEER. The CDR3 nucleotides read TGCGCCAGCAGCCAAGAACCAGCGGGGGACCATAGTACGCAGTATTTT. It is translated as CASSQEPAGDHSTQYF.

This clone was found a few times. This chain links TRBV6-4 with TRBJ2-3; 13 nucleotides agree with TRBD2. The V segment lost 4 bases and the J segment 3 bases; nucleotides outside the gene matches: 1. Germline CDR1 is MRHNA and CDR2 is SNTAGT. This CDR3 is 15 amino acids long. The CDR3 reads CASSATSGGTDTQYF. The CDR3 nucleotides read TGTGCCAGCAGTGCGACTAGCGGGGGGACAGATACGCAGTATTTT.

In this sample, this clone turned up a few times. The J gene is TRBJ2-2, the V gene TRBV29-1, with TRBD2 identical over 9 bases. V shed 0 bases and J 4 bases; nucleotides not matched to a gene: 3. Germline CDR1 reads SQVTM; CDR2 reads ANQGSEA. The CDR3 has 15 residues. The CDR3 region is CSVEDLAGTTGELFF. Written as DNA, the CDR3 is TGCAGCGTTGAAGATCTAGCGGGGACCACCGGGGAGCTGTTTTTT.

The chain carries TRBV6-6 and TRBJ1-6, with D unclear. CDR1 is MNHNY, CDR2 SVGAGI, per germline (reference sequence). The CDR3 is 14 amino acids. Trimming took 2 bases from V and 6 from J, leaving 8 bases between them. The CDR3 coding sequence is TGTGCCAGCAGTTACGACGGAGTTAATTCACCCCTCCACTTT. Residues: CASSYDGVNSPLHF.

V usage is TRBV4-2 and J usage is TRBJ1-2; no definite D call. The germline gives CDR1 LGHNA, CDR2 YNFKEQ. This CDR3 spans 14 amino acids. The V and J ends lost 2 bases and 4 bases respectively, with 11 bases between them. The CDR3 reads CASSQPDTSYGYTF. In nucleotides, the CDR3 is TGTGCCAGCAGCCAACCCGACACGTCCTATGGCTACACCTTC.

The chain employs TRBV6-6 and TRBJ1-5; D is possibly TRBD1 (6 bases). Germline V lookup: CDR1 MNHNY, CDR2 SVGAGI (reference sequence). The CDR3 is 14 amino acids. Trimming took 5 bases from V and 3 from J, leaving 11 bases between them. CDR3: CASSLTGVNQPQHF. In DNA, the CDR3 is TGTGCCAGCAGTCTGACAGGAGTCAATCAGCCCCAGCATTTT.

The genes are TRBV7-9 and TRBJ1-4; TRBD1 agrees at 9 bases. Germline-derived CDR1 and CDR2 are SEHNR and FQNEAQ (reference sequence). V lost 6 bases, J lost 4 bases, and 15 bases stayed unmatched. This CDR3 contains 18 residues. CDR3 sequence: CASSLLGTGSAGNEKLFF. The CDR3 DNA sequence: TGTGCCAGCAGTCTATTGGGGACAGGGTCTGCGGGTAATGAAAAACTGTTTTTT.

The rearrangement uses TRBV15 and TRBJ1-4; D may be TRBD1 (6 bases). Germline V gene data show CDR1 as LNHNV and CDR2 as YYDKDF (reference sequence). V gave up 0 bases and J gave up 0 bases, with 11 bases separating them. There are 17 residues in the CDR3. The CDR3, as DNA: TGTGCCACCAGCAGAGACGAAGGGGGTGCAACTAATGAAAAACTGTTTTTT. It translates to CATSRDEGGATNEKLFF.

This sequence joins TRBV30 and TRBJ2-5, with 9 bases matching TRBD2. The CDR3 is 15 residues long. V was clipped by 2 bases and J by 5 bases; unmatched bases: 9. CDR1 GTSNPN and CDR2 SVGIG come from the germline V gene (reference sequence). CDR3 loop: CAWSLGGGAVETQYF. The DNA of the CDR3 is TGTGCCTGGAGTCTGGGCGGGGGGGCAGTTGAGACCCAGTACTTC.

The chain employs TRBV9 and TRBJ1-5, with D hard to call. V was cut by 0 bases and J by 1 base, with 11 bases left in between. This CDR3 comprises 16 residues. The germline V gene has CDR1 SGDLS and CDR2 YYNGEE. The CDR3 region has the DNA TGTGCCAGCAGCGTAGGTGGCAGCGGGAGCAATCAGCCCCAGCATTTT. Its protein is CASSVGGSGSNQPQHF.

This clone was counted a few times. The chain employs TRBV19 and TRBJ1-1, with 9 positions matching TRBD1. The CDR3 totals 15 residues. V lost 5 bases, J lost 3 bases, and 7 bases stayed unmatched. CDR1 LNHDA and CDR2 SQIVND come from the germline V gene (reference sequence). The DNA of the CDR3 is TGTGCCAGTAGTGTCTTGGACAGGGGCTACACTGAAGCTTTCTTT. Protein sequence: CASSVLDRGYTEAFF.

The DNA of the CDR3 is TGCGCCAGCAGTGATCTAGCGGGGGGGCGGGAGACCCAGTACTTC. Its protein product is CASSDLAGGRETQYF. The rearrangement links TRBV10-2 to TRBJ2-5; 12 bases agree with TRBD2. The CDR3 is 15 amino acids. Per germline, CDR1 WSHSY and CDR2 SAAADI. The ends lost 3 bases at V and 5 bases at J; junction bases unmatched: 4.

This sequence joins TRBV5-4 and TRBJ2-3, with 7 bases fitting TRBD2. The CDR3 spans 17 residues. Germline V lookup: CDR1 SGHNT, CDR2 YYREEE (reference sequence). With 4 bases clipped from V and 4 bases from J, the junction kept 15 bases outside the gene matches. CDR3 amino acids: CASSTPRGGEKADTQYF. The CDR3 nucleotides are TGTGCCAGCAGCACCCCACGGGGAGGGGAAAAAGCAGATACGCAGTATTTT. Full variable domain (rest looked up from reference TRBV5-4 and TRBJ2-3): ETGVTQSPTHLIKTRGQQVTLRCSSQSGHNTVSWYQQALGQGPQFIFQYYREEENGRGNFPPRFSGLQFPNYSSELNVNALELDDSALYLCASSTPRGGEKADTQYFGPGTRLTVL.

This clone was seen a few times. The chain links TRBV28 to TRBJ2-2; 8 positions agree with TRBD1. The junction had 5 bases not matched to a gene; V was cut back by 8 bases and J by 3 bases. Germline loops: CDR1 MDHEN, CDR2 SYDVKM. The CDR3 length is 14 residues. The CDR3 spells CASVRQGYTGELFF. The CDR3 DNA reads TGTGCCAGCGTTAGACAGGGGTACACCGGGGAGCTGTTTTTT.

Only a few counts were recorded for this clone. The chain recombines TRBV28 with TRBJ1-2; D is possibly TRBD1 (6 bases). V was shortened by 3 bases and J by 4 bases, with 9 bases between the two germline ends. In germline, CDR1 is MDHEN, CDR2 SYDVKM. The CDR3 length is 13 residues. The CDR3 coding sequence is TGTGCCAGCAGTTTCGGCAGGGGCTATGGCTACACCTTC. The encoded protein is CASSFGRGYGYTF.

J is TRBJ1-1 and V is TRBV6-6; 9 bases match TRBD1. The CDR3 has 15 amino acids. V lost 6 bases, J lost 4 bases, and 9 bases stayed unmatched. The germline CDR1 and CDR2 sequences are MNHNY and SVGAGI (reference sequence). The CDR3 loop is CASSAVMTGGTEAFF. The CDR3 region has the DNA TGTGCCAGCAGCGCGGTTATGACAGGGGGCACTGAAGCTTTCTTT.

In nucleotides, the CDR3 is TGTGCCAGCAGCCCAACAGGGTTCTATGGCTACACCTTC. It translates to CASSPTGFYGYTF. The chain employs TRBV7-3 and TRBJ1-2; weak D call: TRBD1 (6 bases). The CDR3 is made up of 13 amino acids. The ends were cut back, 5 bases at V and 4 bases at J, with 11 bases in the middle. Germline V CDR1 and CDR2: SGHTA, FQGTGA.

The chain has TRBV6-4 and TRBJ2-7; 8 bases are a match to TRBD2. Germline loops: CDR1 MRHNA, CDR2 SNTAGT. This CDR3 spans 14 amino acids. Germline trimming cut 4 bases from V and 4 bases from J; bases unmatched to any gene: 6. CDR3 region: CASSGRGAHYEQYF. CDR3 nucleotides: TGTGCCAGCAGTGGGCGGGGGGCCCATTACGAGCAGTACTTC.

This clone has only a few counts. The chain has TRBV21-1 and TRBJ2-1; TRBD2, the table's D call, lacks a check against the DNA. TRBV21-1 is a documented pseudogene. The CDR3 contains 16 residues. CDR3 in amino acids: CASSQTWGEEYNEQFF. The CDR3 DNA reads as TGTGCCAGCAGTCAAACGTGGGGGGAGGAGTACAATGAGCAGTTCTTC.

This clone was found many times. The J gene is TRBJ1-5, the V gene TRBV6-1; no definite D call. There are 16 residues in the CDR3. Per the germline V gene, CDR1 is MNHNS and CDR2 is SASEGT. V lost 3 bases and J lost 4, with 16 bases in between. This chain's CDR3 is CASSEASGSGNQPQHF. The CDR3 DNA follows: TGTGCCAGCAGTGAGGCCTCGGGGTCAGGTAATCAGCCCCAGCATTTT.

About this clone itself: One end of the junction does not line up with germline, which may come from a read error. Distinct nucleotide sequences in the sample also encode this CDR3. The chain couples TRBV6-4 to TRBJ2-1; 12 bases line up with TRBD2. Germline loops: CDR1 MRHNA, CDR2 SNTAGT. This CDR3 is built from 16 residues. CDR3 DNA sequence: TGTGCCAGCACTTCGGGACTAGCGGGTTACTACAATGAGCAATTCTTC. The encoded protein is CASTSGLAGYYNEQFF.

The chain recombines TRBV19 with TRBJ1-2, with D unclear. CDR3 length: 13 residues. V was trimmed by 3 bases and J by 5 bases, leaving 10 bases between them. CDR1 LNHDA and CDR2 SQIVND come from the germline V gene (reference sequence). The CDR3 loop is CASSMIPRYGYTF. The CDR3 DNA reads as TGTGCCAGTAGTATGATCCCGAGATATGGCTACACCTTC.

This clone showed up just a few times. This chain uses TRBV5-1 with TRBJ2-5, with D possibly being TRBD2 (6 bases). From germline, CDR1 is SGHRS and CDR2 YFSETQ. CDR3 size: 14 residues. Trimming pared 4 bases from V and 3 bases from J, leaving 13 bases between. The CDR3 coding sequence is TGCGCCAGCAGCCGACACGGGACTGAAGAGACCCAGTACTTC. Protein sequence: CASSRHGTEETQYF.

V usage is TRBV4-1 and J usage is TRBJ1-2; D gene unclear. V dropped 2 bases and J dropped 3 bases, with 19 bases sitting between them. This CDR3 is 17 amino acids long. Germline-derived CDR1 and CDR2 are MGHRA and YSYEKL. The CDR3 bases are TGCGCCAGCAGCCAAAACAAGTGGACGGAGGGAGACTATGGCTACACCTTC. Protein product: CASSQNKWTEGDYGYTF.

This clone was counted a few times. The sample contains more than one DNA sequence encoding this CDR3. This chain joins TRBV27 and TRBJ2-7; 8 bases agree with TRBD1. The germline V gene has CDR1 MNHEY and CDR2 SMNVEV (reference sequence). The CDR3 consists of 15 residues. V trimming: 3 bases; J trimming: 3 bases; junction bases outside the gene matches: 7. CDR3 loop: CASSFLPGQGYEQYF. CDR3 DNA: TGTGCCAGCAGTTTCCTCCCCGGACAGGGCTACGAGCAGTACTTC.

The rearrangement joins TRBV7-8 to TRBJ1-6; D remains unclear. There are 17 residues in the CDR3. Between the trimmed V and J ends, which lost 2 bases and 7 bases, there was a span of 18 bases. In germline, CDR1 is SGHVS, CDR2 FQNEAQ. The CDR3 DNA sequence: TGTGCCAGCAGCTTACAGGCTCGGCCAACCTCCAATTCACCCCTCCACTTT. Translating gives CASSLQARPTSNSPLHF.